This T cell receptor beta chain was retrieved from a study of T cells in localized non-small cell lung cancer. Study findings and constraints: Among blood samples, higher T cell density accompanied longer overall survival. Adjacent lung exhibited a median of about 57 among the 100 most abundant tumor clones.

Profiled with immunoSEQ multiplex PCR; TCRdb holds only in-frame clones, not every one. The table lists around 33,000 clones, roughly 90% of them singletons. The V gene's germline CDR1 is LNHDA and CDR2 SQIVND (reference sequence). This CDR3 has 13 residues. V was pared by 4 bases and J by 10 bases, with 16 bases between. In its sample, this clone was seen once. The antigen is undetermined. The source of this sequence is an older female donor with stage I lung adenocarcinoma. Specimen: peripheral blood, collected before any cancer treatment. The V call is TRBV19, the J call TRBJ2-5, with no clear D. The DNA for the CDR3 is TGTGCCAGTAGTACACCGGACGGCCAAGGCCAGTACTTC. It specifies CASSTPDGQGQYF.